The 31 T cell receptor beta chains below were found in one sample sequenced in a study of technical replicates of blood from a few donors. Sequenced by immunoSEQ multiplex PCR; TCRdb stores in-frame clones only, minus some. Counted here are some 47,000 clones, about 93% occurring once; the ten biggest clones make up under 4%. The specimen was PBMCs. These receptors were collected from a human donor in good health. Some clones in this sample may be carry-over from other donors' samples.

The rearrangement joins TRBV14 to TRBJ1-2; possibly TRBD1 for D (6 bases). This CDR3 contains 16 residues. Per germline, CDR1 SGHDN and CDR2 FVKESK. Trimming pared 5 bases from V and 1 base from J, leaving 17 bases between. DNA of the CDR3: TGTGCCAGCAGCGCGGGGGGCGGCTTCAGTAACTATGGCTACACCTTC. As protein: CASSAGGGFSNYGYTF.

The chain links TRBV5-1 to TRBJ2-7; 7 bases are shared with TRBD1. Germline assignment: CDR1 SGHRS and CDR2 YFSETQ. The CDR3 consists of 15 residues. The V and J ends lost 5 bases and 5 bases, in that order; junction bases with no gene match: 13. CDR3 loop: CASRGDQTGFHEQYF. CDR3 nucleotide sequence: TGCGCCAGCAGAGGAGACCAGACAGGGTTCCACGAGCAGTACTTC.

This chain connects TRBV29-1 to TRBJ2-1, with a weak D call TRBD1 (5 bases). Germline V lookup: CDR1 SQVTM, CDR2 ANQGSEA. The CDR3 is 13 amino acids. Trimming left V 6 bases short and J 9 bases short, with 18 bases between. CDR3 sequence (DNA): TGCAGCGTACAGGAGACCAGTTTGCGTGAGCAGTTCTTC. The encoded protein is CSVQETSLREQFF.

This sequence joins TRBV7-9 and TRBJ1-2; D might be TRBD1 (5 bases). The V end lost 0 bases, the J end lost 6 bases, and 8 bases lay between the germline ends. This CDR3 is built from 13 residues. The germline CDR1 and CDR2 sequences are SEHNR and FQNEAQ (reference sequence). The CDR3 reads CASSLAGGNGYTF. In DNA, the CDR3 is TGTGCCAGCAGCTTAGCTGGGGGGAATGGCTACACCTTC.

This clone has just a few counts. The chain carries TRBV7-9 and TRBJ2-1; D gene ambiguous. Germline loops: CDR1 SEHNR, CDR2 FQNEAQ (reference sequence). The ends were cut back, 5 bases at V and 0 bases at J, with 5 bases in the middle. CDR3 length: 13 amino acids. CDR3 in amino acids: CASSRSSYNEQFF. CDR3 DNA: TGTGCCAGCAGCCGCAGCTCCTACAATGAGCAGTTCTTC.

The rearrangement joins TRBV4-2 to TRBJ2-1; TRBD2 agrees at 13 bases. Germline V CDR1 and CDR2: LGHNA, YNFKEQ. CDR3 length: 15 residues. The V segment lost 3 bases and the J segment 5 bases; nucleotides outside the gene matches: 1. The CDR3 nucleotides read TGTGCCAGCAGCCAGGGGACTAGCGGGGACAATGAGCAGTTCTTC. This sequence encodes CASSQGTSGDNEQFF.

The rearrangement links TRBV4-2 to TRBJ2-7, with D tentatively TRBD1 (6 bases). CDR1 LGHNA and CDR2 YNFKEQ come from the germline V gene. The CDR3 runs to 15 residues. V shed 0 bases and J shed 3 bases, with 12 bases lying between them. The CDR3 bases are TGTGCCAGCAGCCAAGAGAGACAGGAATACTACGAGCAGTACTTC. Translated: CASSQERQEYYEQYF.

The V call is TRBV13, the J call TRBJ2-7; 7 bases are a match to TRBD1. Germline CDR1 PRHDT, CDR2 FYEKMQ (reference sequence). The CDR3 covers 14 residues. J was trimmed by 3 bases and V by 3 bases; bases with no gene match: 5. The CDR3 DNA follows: TGTGCCAGCAGCTTCTTTGACAGGGACTACGAGCAGTACTTC. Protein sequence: CASSFFDRDYEQYF.

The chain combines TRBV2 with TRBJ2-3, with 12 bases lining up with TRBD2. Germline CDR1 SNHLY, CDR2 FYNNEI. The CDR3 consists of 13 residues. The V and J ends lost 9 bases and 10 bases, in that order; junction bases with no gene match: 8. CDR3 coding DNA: TGTGCCAGTACTAGCGGGGGGTATGGGCCGCAGTATTTT. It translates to CASTSGGYGPQYF.

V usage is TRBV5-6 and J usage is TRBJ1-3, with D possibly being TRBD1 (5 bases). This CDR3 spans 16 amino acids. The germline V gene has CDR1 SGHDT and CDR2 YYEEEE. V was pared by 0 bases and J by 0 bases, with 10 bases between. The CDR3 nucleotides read TGTGCCAGCAGCTTGGCCAGGGATAGCTCTGGAAACACCATATATTTT. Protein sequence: CASSLARDSSGNTIYF.

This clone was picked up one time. The CDR3 spells CASTEGRGNQPQHF. The DNA for the CDR3 is TGTGCCAGCACTGAGGGCAGGGGGAATCAGCCCCAGCATTTT. V is TRBV7-2 and J is TRBJ1-5; TRBD1 matches at 7 bases. There are 14 residues in the CDR3. The V and J ends lost 7 bases and 4 bases, in that order; junction bases with no gene match: 7. Per the germline V gene, CDR1 is SGHTA and CDR2 is FQGNSA.

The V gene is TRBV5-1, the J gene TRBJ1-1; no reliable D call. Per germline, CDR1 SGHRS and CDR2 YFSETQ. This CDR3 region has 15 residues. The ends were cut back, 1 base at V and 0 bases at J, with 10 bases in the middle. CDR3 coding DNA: TGCGCCAGCAGCTTGAAAGCGCCAATGAACACTGAAGCTTTCTTT. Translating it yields CASSLKAPMNTEAFF.

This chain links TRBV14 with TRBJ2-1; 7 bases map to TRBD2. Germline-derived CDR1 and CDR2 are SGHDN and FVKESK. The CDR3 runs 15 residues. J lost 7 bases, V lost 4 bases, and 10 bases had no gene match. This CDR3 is CASSPLGGRRNEQFF. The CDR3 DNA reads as TGTGCCAGCAGCCCCCTTGGCGGGAGAAGGAATGAGCAGTTCTTC.

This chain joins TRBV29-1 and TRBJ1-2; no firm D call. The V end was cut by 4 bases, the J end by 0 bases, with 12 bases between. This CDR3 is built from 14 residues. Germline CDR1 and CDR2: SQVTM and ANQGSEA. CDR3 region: CSVATVTPNYGYTF. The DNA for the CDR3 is TGCAGCGTTGCCACGGTGACTCCTAACTATGGCTACACCTTC.

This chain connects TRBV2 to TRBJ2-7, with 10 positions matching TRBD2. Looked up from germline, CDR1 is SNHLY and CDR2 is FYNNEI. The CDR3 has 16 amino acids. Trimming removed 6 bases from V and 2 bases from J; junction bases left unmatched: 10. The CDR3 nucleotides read TGTGCCAGCAGGGAACATAGCGGGAGGCCTCCCTACGAGCAGTACTTC. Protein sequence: CASREHSGRPPYEQYF.

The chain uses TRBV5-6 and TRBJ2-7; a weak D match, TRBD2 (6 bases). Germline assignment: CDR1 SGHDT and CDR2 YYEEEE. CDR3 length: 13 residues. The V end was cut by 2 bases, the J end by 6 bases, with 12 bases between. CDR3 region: CASSFLGGGEQYF. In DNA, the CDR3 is TGTGCCAGCAGCTTTTTGGGGGGAGGCGAGCAGTACTTC.

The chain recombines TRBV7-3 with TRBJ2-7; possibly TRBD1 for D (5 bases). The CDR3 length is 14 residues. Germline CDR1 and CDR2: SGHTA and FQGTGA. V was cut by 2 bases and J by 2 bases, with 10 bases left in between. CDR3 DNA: TGTGCCAGCAGCTTACATCAGGGCCCCTACGAGCAGTACTTC. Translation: CASSLHQGPYEQYF.

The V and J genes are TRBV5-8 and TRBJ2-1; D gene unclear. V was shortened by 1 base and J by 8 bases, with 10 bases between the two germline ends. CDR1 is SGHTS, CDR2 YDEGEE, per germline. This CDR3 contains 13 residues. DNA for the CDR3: TGTGCCAGCAGCTTGCGCCGAGGTGATGAGCAGTTCTTC. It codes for CASSLRRGDEQFF.

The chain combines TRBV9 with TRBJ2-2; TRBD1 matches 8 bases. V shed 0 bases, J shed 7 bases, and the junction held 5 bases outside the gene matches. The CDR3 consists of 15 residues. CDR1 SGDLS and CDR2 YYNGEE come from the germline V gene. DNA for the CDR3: TGTGCCAGCAGCGTAGCGGGACAGGTCTTCGGGGAGCTGTTTTTT. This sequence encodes CASSVAGQVFGELFF.

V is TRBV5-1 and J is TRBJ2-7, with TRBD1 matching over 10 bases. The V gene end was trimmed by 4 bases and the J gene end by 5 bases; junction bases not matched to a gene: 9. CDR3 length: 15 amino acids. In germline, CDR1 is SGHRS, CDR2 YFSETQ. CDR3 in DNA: TGCGCCAGCAGCACCCGGACAGGGGGTGGAAACGAGCAGTACTTC. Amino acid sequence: CASSTRTGGGNEQYF. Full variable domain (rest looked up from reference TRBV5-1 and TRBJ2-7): KAGVTQTPRYLIKTRGQQVTLSCSPISGHRSVSWYQQTPGQGLQFLFEYFSETQRNKGNFPGRFSGRQFSNSRSEMNVSTLELGDSALYLCASSTRTGGGNEQYFGPGTRLTVT.

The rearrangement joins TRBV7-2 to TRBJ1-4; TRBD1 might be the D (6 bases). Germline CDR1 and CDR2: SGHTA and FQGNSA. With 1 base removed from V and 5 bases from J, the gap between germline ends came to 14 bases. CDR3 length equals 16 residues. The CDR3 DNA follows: TGTGCCAGCAGCTTAGGGCAGACAGGCACCAATGAAAAACTGTTTTTT. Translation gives CASSLGQTGTNEKLFF.

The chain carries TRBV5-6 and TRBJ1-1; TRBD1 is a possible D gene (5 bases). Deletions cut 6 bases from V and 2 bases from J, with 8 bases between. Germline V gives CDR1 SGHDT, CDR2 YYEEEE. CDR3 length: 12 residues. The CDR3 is CASTQGNTEAFF. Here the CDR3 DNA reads TGTGCCAGCACCCAGGGTAACACTGAAGCTTTCTTT. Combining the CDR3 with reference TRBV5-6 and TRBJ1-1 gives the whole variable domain DAGVTQSPTHLIKTRGQQVTLRCSPKSGHDTVSWYQQALGQGPQFIFQYYEEEERQRGNFPDRFSGHQFPNYSSELNVNALLLGDSALYLCASTQGNTEAFFGQGTRLTVV.

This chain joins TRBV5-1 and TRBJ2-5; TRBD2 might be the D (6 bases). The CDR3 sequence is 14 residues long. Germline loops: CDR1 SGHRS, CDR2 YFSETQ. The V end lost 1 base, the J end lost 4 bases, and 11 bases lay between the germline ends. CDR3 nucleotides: TGCGCCAGCAGCTTGCCACTAGCCCCAGAGACCCAGTACTTC. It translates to CASSLPLAPETQYF.

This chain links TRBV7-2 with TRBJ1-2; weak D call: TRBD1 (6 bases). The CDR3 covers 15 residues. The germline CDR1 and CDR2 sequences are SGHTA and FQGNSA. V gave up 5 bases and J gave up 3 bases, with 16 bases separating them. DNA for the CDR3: TGTGCCAGCAGCATACAGGGACGGGGAGACTATGGCTACACCTTC. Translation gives CASSIQGRGDYGYTF.

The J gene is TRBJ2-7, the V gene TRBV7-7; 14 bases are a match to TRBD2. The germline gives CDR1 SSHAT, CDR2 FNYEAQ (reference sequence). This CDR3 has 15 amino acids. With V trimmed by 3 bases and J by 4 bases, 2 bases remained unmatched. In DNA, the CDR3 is TGTGCCAGCAGCTTGAGACTAGCGGGAGGGTACGAGCAGTACTTC. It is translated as CASSLRLAGGYEQYF.

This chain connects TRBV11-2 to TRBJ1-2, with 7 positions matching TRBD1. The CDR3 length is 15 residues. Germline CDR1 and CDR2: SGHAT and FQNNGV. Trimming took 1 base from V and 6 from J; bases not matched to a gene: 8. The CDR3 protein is CASSLGPKGADGYTF. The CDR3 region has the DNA TGTGCCAGCAGCTTAGGGCCCAAGGGGGCAGATGGCTACACCTTC.

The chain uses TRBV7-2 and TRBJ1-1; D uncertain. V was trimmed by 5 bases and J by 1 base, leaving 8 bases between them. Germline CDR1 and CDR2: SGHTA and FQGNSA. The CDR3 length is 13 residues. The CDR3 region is CASSEQTNTEAFF. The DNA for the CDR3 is TGTGCCAGCAGCGAACAGACGAACACTGAAGCTTTCTTT.

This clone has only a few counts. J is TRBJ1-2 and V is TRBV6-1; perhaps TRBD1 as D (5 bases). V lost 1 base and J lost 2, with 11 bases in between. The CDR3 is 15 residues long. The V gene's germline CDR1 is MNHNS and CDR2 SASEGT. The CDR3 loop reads CASSEVDSENYGYTF. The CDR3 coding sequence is TGTGCCAGCAGTGAAGTCGACAGCGAAAACTATGGCTACACCTTC.

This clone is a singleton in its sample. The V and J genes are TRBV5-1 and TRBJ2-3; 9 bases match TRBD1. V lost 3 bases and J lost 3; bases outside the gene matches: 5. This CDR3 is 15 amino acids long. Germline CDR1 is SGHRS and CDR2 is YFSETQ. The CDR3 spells CASSSGTGTTDTQYF. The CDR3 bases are TGCGCCAGCAGCTCCGGGACAGGGACGACAGATACGCAGTATTTT.

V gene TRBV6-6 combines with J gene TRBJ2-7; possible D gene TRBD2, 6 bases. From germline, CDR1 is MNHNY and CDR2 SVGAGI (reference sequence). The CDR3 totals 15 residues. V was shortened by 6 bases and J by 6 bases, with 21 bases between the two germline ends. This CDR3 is CASSSGLRSSSEQYF. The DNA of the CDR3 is TGTGCCAGCAGCTCCGGACTACGTTCCTCGAGCGAGCAGTACTTC.

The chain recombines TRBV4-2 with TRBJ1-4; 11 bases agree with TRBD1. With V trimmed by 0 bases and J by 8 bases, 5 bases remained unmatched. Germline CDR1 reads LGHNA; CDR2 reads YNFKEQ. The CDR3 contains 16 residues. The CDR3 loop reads CASSQDSGTGGEKLFF. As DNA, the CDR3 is TGTGCCAGCAGCCAAGATAGCGGGACAGGGGGGGAAAAACTGTTTTTT.